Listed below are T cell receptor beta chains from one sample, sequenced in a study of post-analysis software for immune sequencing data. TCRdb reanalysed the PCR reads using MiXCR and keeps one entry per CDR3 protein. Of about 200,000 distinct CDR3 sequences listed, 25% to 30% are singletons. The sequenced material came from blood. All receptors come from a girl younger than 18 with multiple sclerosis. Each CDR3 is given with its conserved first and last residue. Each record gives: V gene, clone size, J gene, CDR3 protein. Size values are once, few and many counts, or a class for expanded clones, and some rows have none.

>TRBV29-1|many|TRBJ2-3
CSVEDRARLGKNTQYF
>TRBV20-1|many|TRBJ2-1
CSARRTPSYNEQFF
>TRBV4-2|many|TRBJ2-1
CASSQDLGLGGVYNEQFF
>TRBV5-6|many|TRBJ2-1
CASSRGSTTYNEQFF
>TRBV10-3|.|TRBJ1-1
CVITPGGWDTEAFF
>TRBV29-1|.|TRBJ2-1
CSGEVRSNEQFF
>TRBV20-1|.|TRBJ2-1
CSARDPLPGVGGFYEQFF
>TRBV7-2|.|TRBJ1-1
CASSLVVFGNTEAFF
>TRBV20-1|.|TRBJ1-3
CSAPVGAGNTIYF
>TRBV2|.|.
CACSELAGGETQYF
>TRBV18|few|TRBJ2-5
CASSPSAERETQYF
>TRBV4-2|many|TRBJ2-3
CASSSRTSGGSADTQYF
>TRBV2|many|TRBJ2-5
CASRKQGEQYF
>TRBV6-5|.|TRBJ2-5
CASSYSGLAGQETQYF
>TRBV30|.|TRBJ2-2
CAWSVRLTGELFF
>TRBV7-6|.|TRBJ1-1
CASSPDPQGAGNTEAFF
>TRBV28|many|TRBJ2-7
CASSSGGNTYEQYF
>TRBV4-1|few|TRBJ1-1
CASSQEIWRSGSTEAFF
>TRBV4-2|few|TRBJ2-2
CASSQDWGDTGELFF
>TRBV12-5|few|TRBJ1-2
CASGLAPQGRGLVGYTF
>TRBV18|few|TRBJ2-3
CASSPRDRFTDTQYF
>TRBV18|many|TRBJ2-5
CASSPGSQETQYF
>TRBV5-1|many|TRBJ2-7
CASSQRTGSYEQYF
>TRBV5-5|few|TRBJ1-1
CASSVAGVGTEAFF
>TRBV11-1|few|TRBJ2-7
CASSLSLYEQYF
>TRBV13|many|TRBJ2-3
CASSFTGTDTQYF
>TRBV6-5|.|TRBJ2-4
CATQGLAGGKNIQYF
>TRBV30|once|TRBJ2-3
CASQRGRGDTQYF
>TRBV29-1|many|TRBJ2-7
CSVGTPSADEQYF
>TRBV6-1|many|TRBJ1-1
CASSAGVNTEAFF
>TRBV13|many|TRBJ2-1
CASSLSSGLYNEQFF
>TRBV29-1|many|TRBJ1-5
CSVDLTGENQPQHF
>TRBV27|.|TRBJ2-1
CASRLFPPSGDGPDNEQFF
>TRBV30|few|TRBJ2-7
CAWSVRRDEQYF
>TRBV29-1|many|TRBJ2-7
CSVEIPGVVSYEQYF
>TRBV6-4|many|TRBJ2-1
CASSAGPTDEQFF
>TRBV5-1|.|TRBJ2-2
CASSSRDRATGELFF
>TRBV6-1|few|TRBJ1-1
CASSAGGRAAFF
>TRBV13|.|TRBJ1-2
CVSSLGDGNGYTF
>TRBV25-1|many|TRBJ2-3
CASSESPTDTQYF